This record concerns one T cell receptor (beta chain) sequence. Its antigen is not known. Germline CDR1 reads LGHNA; CDR2 reads YNFKEQ. The CDR3 is made up of 17 amino acids. The V segment lost 1 base and the J segment 0 bases; nucleotides outside the gene matches: 6. The sample comes from a study of cytomegalovirus exposure and HLA in healthy donors. Findings of the study overall: A few CMV-associated chains were confirmed in vitro to be specific for CMV antigens.

Profiled with immunoSEQ multiplex PCR; TCRdb holds only in-frame clones, not every one. In the table there are about 240,000 clones, 87% of which are singletons. This chain uses TRBV4-2 with TRBJ2-3, with 8 bases matching TRBD1. This TCR was sampled from a man aged 18 to 29 in good health and CMV-seronegative. What was sequenced was PBMCs. CDR3 amino acids: CASSQAAGQGSTDTQYF. DNA of the CDR3: TGTGCCAGCAGCCAAGCTGCCGGACAGGGCAGCACAGATACGCAGTATTTT.